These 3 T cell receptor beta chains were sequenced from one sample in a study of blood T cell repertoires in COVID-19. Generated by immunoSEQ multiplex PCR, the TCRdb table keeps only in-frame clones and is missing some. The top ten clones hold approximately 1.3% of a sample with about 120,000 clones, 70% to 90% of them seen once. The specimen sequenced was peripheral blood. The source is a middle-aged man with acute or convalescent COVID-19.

The CDR3 DNA reads TGCAGCGTAGCTACAGGGGCCAACTCCTACAATGAGCAGTTCTTC. Its protein is CSVATGANSYNEQFF. The V call is TRBV29-1, the J call TRBJ2-1; 7 bases agree with TRBD1. Germline values: CDR1 SQVTM, CDR2 ANQGSEA. This CDR3 is 15 amino acids long. The trim removed 6 bases at V and 0 bases at J, leaving 8 bases unmatched.

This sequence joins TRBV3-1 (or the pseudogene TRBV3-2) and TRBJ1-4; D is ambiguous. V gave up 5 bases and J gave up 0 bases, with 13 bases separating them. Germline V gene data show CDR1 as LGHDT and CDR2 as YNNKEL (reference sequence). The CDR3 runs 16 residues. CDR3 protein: CASSTTSTATNEKLFF. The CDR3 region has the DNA TGTGCCAGCAGCACCACCTCCACAGCAACTAATGAAAAACTGTTTTTT.

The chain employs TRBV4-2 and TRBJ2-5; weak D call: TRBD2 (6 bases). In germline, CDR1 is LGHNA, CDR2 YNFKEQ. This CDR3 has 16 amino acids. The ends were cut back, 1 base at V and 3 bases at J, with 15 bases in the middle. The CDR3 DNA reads TGTGCCAGCAGCCAAGCCCATAGCGGACCTAAAGAGACCCAGTACTTC. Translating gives CASSQAHSGPKETQYF.